This TCR beta chain emerged from a study of early T cells in non-severe SARS-CoV-2 infection. Study in general: Investigators sequenced bulk RNA drawn from unsorted whole blood, and chains remained unpaired. Study results and limitations: The matching step, a VDJdb search, favored anti-spike CD8 responses and missed private and CD4 specificities.

In regard to this clonotype: The antigen is unknown.

MiXCR was run by TCRdb on the 5' RACE reads, yielding one entry per CDR3 protein. In the table there are tens of thousands of distinct CDR3 sequences, around 5.6% of which are singletons. Per germline, CDR1 MNHEY and CDR2 SMNVEV (reference sequence). The CDR3 spans 13 residues. J was trimmed by 5 bases and V by 6 bases; bases with no gene match: 3. The specimen was whole blood. V gene TRBV27 combines with J gene TRBJ2-7; 11 positions agree with TRBD2. This clonotype was sampled from an adult who was a healthcare worker with PCR-confirmed SARS-CoV-2 infection or an uninfected control (not recorded which). CDR3 amino acids: CASRLAGAHEQYF. The CDR3 nucleotides read TGTGCCAGCAGACTAGCGGGGGCCCACGAGCAGTACTTC.